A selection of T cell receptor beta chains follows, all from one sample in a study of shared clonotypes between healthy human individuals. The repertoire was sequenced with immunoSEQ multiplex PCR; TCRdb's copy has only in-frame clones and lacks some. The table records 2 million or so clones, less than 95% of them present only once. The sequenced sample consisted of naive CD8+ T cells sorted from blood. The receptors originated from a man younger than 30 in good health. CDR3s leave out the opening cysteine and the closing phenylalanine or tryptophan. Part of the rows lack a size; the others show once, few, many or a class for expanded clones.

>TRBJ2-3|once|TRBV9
ASSVGASGGAGTDTQY
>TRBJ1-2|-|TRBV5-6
ASSFQGAGYT
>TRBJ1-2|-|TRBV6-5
ASSYRTGNGGYT
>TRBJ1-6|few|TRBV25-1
ASSEETGKHSPLH
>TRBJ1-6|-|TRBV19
ASKTTYNSPLH
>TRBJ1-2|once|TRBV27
ASSLSKGALGYT
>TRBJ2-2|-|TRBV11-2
ASSWGRTGLGTGELF
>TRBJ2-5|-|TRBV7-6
ASSLEGRTQETQY
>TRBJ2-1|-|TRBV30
AWSVLRGSNEQF
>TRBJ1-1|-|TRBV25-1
ASSVGSGTEAF
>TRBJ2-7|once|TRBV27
ASSSVPAGYEQY
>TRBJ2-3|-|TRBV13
ASSQRGSDTQY
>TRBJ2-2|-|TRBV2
ASSEFPSGRETGELF
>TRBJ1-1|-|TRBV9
ASSVEGSLPLNTEAF
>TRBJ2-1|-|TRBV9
ASSTLAASSYNEQF
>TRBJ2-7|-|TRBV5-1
ASSFRTTYEQY
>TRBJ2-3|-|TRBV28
ASSQGTSRVSDTQY
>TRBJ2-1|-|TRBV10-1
ASSGVNEQF
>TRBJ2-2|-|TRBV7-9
ASSFREGENTGELF
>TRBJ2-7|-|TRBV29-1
SADSSGSSYEQY
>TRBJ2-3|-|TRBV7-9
ASREPSTDTQY
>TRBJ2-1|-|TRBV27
ASSPEGGMGSYNEQF
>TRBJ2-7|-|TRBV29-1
SVRTGRTYEQY
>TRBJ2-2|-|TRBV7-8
ASSLYPPPGLAVSGELF
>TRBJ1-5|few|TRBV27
ASSLTGSNQPQH
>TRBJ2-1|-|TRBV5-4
ASRFQGSHNEQF
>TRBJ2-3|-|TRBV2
ASCLSSTDTQY
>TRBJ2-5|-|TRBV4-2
ASSQELASGETQY
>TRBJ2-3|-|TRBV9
ASSVFGTDTQY
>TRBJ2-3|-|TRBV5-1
ASSIRQVGDTQY
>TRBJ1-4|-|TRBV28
ASSFHPRSNEKLF
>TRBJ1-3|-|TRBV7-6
ASSTASGNTIY
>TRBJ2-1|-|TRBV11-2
ASSLDPGTGGNEQF
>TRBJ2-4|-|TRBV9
ASSALTGAGTKNIQY
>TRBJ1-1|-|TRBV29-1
SVEGLGVNTEAF
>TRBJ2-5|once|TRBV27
ASSLYGSGGRETQY
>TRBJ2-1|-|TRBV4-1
ASSQGLEGPYEQF
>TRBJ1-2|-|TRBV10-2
ASSPTEVNYGYT
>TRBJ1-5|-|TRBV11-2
ASSLGDQPQH
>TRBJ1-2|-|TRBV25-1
ASSEGGNRGGYT
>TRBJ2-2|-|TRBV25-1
ASSVQGAGELF
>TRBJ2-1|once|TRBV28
ASSGRGLDNEQF
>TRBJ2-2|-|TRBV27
ASSPLAGGPPRELF
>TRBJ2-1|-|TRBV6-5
ASSYGAQANEQF
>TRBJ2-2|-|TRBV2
ASPGTENTGELF
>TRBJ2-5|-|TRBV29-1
SVGVAPQN
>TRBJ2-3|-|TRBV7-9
ASSLVQDTQY
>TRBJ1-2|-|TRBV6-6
ASSYSVQGADGYT
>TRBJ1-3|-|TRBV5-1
ASSFGRAGNTIY
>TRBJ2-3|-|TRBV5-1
ASTTPVYTDTQY
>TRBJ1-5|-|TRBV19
ASSTTGRGNQPQH